A selection of T cell receptor beta chains follows, all from one sample in a study of blood T cell repertoires in COVID-19. The protocol was immunoSEQ multiplex PCR, while the TCRdb copy is restricted to in-frame clones and leaves out a portion. This table holds under 250,000 clones, 92% found once. The sample consisted of peripheral blood. The receptors originated from a man between 60 and 75 years old with COVID-19, enrolled during active disease. Each CDR3 is given with its conserved first and last residue. The D gene is left open where the match is weak. Expanded clones are given a class, and other clones once, few, many or no size at all.

abundance	v_gene	j_gene	d_gene	CDR3aa	CDR3nt
NA	TRBV5-1	TRBJ2-7	TRBD1	CASSLEGTGGREQYF	TGCGCCAGCAGCTTGGAAGGTACAGGGGGCCGCGAGCAGTACTTC
NA	TRBV30	TRBJ1-2	NA	CAWSNGHFGYTF	TGTGCCTGGAGTAATGGACATTTTGGCTACACCTTC
NA	TRBV10-3	TRBJ2-1	TRBD2	CAINPGGGGGEQFF	TGTGCCATCAACCCGGGAGGGGGAGGCGGAGAGCAGTTCTTC
NA	TRBV12-3/TRBV12-4	TRBJ1-3	NA	CASTPGYTIYF	TGTGCCAGCACCCCGGGTTACACCATATATTTT
NA	TRBV29-1	TRBJ2-3	NA	CSVVGGAVENTQYF	TGCAGCGTTGTAGGGGGGGCGGTTGAAAATACGCAGTATTTT
NA	TRBV5-4	TRBJ2-3	TRBD2	CASSSHLSGRAPDTQYF	TGTGCCAGCAGCTCCCACCTTAGCGGGAGGGCTCCAGATACGCAGTATTTT
NA	TRBV20-1	TRBJ2-7	TRBD2	CSASRLAGGPYEQYF	TGCAGTGCTAGTAGGCTAGCGGGAGGGCCCTACGAGCAGTACTTC
NA	TRBV24-1	TRBJ1-2	TRBD1	CATRSRSTGMDGYTF	TGTGCCACCAGATCACGATCGACAGGGATGGATGGCTACACCTTC
NA	TRBV12-3/TRBV12-4	TRBJ2-3	TRBD2	CASRPLGDYF	TGTGCCAGCAGGCCCCTTGGGGACTACTTT
NA	TRBV11-2	TRBJ1-2	NA	CASSLAGAGVYTF	TGTGCCAGCAGCTTAGCCGGGGCAGGGGTATACACCTTC
NA	TRBV15	TRBJ2-1	TRBD2	CATSGLTSGRAYNEQFF	TGTGCCACCAGCGGATTGACTAGCGGGAGGGCCTACAATGAGCAGTTCTTC
NA	TRBV5-1	TRBJ1-6	NA	CASSPGSNNSPLHF	TGCGCCAGCAGCCCCGGGTCTAATAATTCACCCCTCCACTTT
NA	TRBV19	TRBJ2-1	NA	CASKVGWRGDNEQFF	TGTGCCAGTAAGGTTGGGTGGCGGGGAGACAATGAGCAGTTCTTC
NA	TRBV18	TRBJ1-2	NA	CASSPLPGVEGYTF	TGTGCCAGCTCACCCCTCCCGGGGGTAGAAGGCTACACCTTC
NA	TRBV29-1	TRBJ2-5	TRBD1	CSGDGTGYEETQYF	TGCAGCGGAGACGGGACAGGTTACGAAGAGACCCAGTACTTC
NA	TRBV6-8	TRBJ2-7	TRBD1	CANWTGGYSYEQYF	TGTGCCAATTGGACAGGGGGCTACTCCTACGAGCAGTACTTC
NA	TRBV11-2	TRBJ2-7	TRBD2	CASSLLTGTTYEQYF	TGTGCCAGCAGCTTACTAACCGGGACTACCTACGAGCAGTACTTC
NA	TRBV4-1	TRBJ2-7	NA	CASSLGGTAPYEQYF	TGCGCCAGCAGCTTAGGAGGGACAGCCCCCTACGAGCAGTACTTC
once	TRBV28	TRBJ1-1	NA	CASSGDTEAFF	TGTGCCAGCAGCGGGGACACTGAAGCTTTCTTT
once	TRBV19	TRBJ2-3	TRBD2	CASSPPGLVYDTQYF	TGTGCCAGTAGTCCTCCGGGACTAGTATACGATACGCAGTATTTT
once	TRBV24-1	TRBJ2-5	TRBD1	CATSDPTGGGRETQYF	TGTGCCACCAGTGACCCGACAGGGGGTGGTCGAGAGACCCAGTACTTC
NA	TRBV11-2	TRBJ2-7	TRBD2	CASSLLAGLAAPEQYF	TGTGCCAGCAGCTTATTAGCGGGACTAGCGGCTCCCGAGCAGTACTTC
few	TRBV6-5	TRBJ1-1	NA	CASEGRGPVTEAFF	TGTGCCAGCGAAGGCAGGGGCCCGGTCACTGAAGCTTTCTTT
NA	TRBV19	TRBJ1-3	TRBD1	CASSIQGAGNTIYF	TGTGCCAGTAGTATCCAGGGGGCTGGAAACACCATATATTTT
NA	TRBV11-3	TRBJ2-1	NA	CASSLDGLTEQFF	TGTGCCAGCAGCTTAGATGGTCTAACTGAGCAGTTCTTC
few	TRBV7-2	TRBJ2-1	TRBD2	CASSLGGGAGGEQFF	TGTGCCAGCAGCTTAGGCGGGGGGGCCGGTGGTGAGCAGTTCTTC
NA	TRBV10-3	TRBJ1-2	NA	CAISESVGRHAPNYGYTF	TGTGCCATCAGTGAGTCGGTGGGCAGGCATGCTCCTAACTATGGCTACACCTTC
NA	TRBV15	TRBJ1-1	TRBD1	CATSNRGREAFF	TGTGCCACCAGCAACAGGGGGCGGGAAGCTTTCTTT
NA	TRBV7-9	TRBJ2-2	NA	CASKGANTGELFF	TGTGCCAGTAAGGGGGCGAACACCGGGGAGCTGTTTTTT
NA	TRBV25-1	TRBJ1-2	NA	CASSEKRGANYGYTF	TGTGCCAGCAGTGAAAAGCGGGGAGCGAACTATGGCTACACCTTC
NA	TRBV7-9	TRBJ1-5	TRBD1	CASRGQLQPQHF	TGTGCCAGCAGGGGACAGTTACAGCCCCAGCATTTT
NA	TRBV2	TRBJ2-7	TRBD2	CASSDSASGSYEQYF	TGTGCCAGCAGTGACTCGGCTAGCGGGAGCTACGAGCAGTACTTC
once	TRBV6-2/TRBV6-3	TRBJ2-7	TRBD2	CASSYTAGGPYF	TGTGCCAGCAGTTACACAGCGGGAGGGCCGTACTTC
NA	TRBV5-1	TRBJ2-1	TRBD2	CASSLATSGADSYNEQFF	TGCGCCAGCAGCTTGGCTACTAGCGGGGCCGACTCCTACAATGAGCAGTTCTTC
NA	TRBV27	TRBJ2-7	TRBD2	CASSKQPGTSYEQYF	TGTGCCAGCAGCAAACAACCCGGGACTAGCTACGAGCAGTACTTC
NA	TRBV28	TRBJ1-2	NA	CASRPPPPQANYGYTF	TGTGCCAGCAGGCCACCCCCTCCACAAGCTAACTATGGCTACACCTTC
NA	TRBV10-1	TRBJ2-7	TRBD2	CASSKSTGLEETSGREYEQYF	TGCGCCAGCAGTAAAAGCACAGGGCTGGAAGAGACTAGCGGGAGGGAGTACGAGCAGTACTTC
NA	TRBV19	TRBJ1-5	NA	CASSIAGQGLIRNQPQHF	TGTGCCAGTAGTATAGCTGGCCAGGGATTAATCAGGAATCAGCCCCAGCATTTT
NA	TRBV7-2	TRBJ1-1	NA	CASSLGPPTEAFF	TGTGCCAGCAGCTTAGGGCCGCCCACTGAAGCTTTCTTT
NA	TRBV30	TRBJ1-6	TRBD1	CAWSRGARSPLHF	TGTGCCTGGAGCAGGGGGGCAAGGTCACCCCTCCACTTT
NA	TRBV4-3	TRBJ1-2	NA	CASSQDFNYGYTF	TGCGCCAGCAGCCAGGACTTTAACTATGGCTACACCTTC
NA	TRBV7-2	TRBJ1-6	NA	CASSSQILNSPLHF	TGTGCCAGCAGCTCACAAATTTTAAATTCACCCCTCCACTTT
NA	TRBV15	TRBJ1-1	NA	CATSGGASLLNTEAFF	TGTGCCACCTCCGGTGGGGCCAGTCTATTGAACACTGAAGCTTTCTTT
NA	TRBV5-1	TRBJ2-2	NA	CASSRSPNTGELFF	TGCGCCAGCAGTAGGAGTCCGAACACCGGGGAGCTGTTTTTT
once	TRBV10-3	TRBJ2-7	TRBD1	CAISQQGTDVGEQYF	TGTGCCATCAGTCAACAGGGGACCGACGTGGGTGAGCAGTACTTC
NA	TRBV28	TRBJ2-7	TRBD1	CASSTGGLSYEQYF	TGTGCCAGCAGCACAGGGGGTCTTAGCTACGAGCAGTACTTC